A selection of T cell receptor beta chains follows, all from one sample in a study of T-cell memory formation after mild COVID-19. TCRdb re-derived calls from the 5' RACE reads in MiXCR, one entry per CDR3 protein. The sample lists roughly 370,000 distinct CDR3 sequences; about a sixth were seen once. Sequencing was done on a sample of PBMCs or a T cell subset sorted from them (not recorded which). Receptors were obtained from a man aged 18 to 29 who had mild COVID-19 (a few samples of this study predate the infection). Cell type and time point are not known. Both conserved end residues are part of each CDR3. A D gene is named only where the DNA matches it firmly. Rows give clone size only sometimes, using once, few, many, or a class for an expanded clone.

D gene | J gene | clone size | V gene | CDR3 DNA | CDR3 protein
TRBD2 | TRBJ2-1 | . | TRBV6-5 | TGTGCCAGCAAGCCGGGGGGGTGGAATGAGCAGTTCTTC | CASKPGGWNEQFF
. | TRBJ2-5 | . | TRBV5-1 | TGCGCCAGCAGTTCGACCCTCCAAGAGACCCAGTACTTC | CASSSTLQETQYF
TRBD1 | TRBJ2-7 | few | TRBV5-1 | TGCGCCAGCAGCTTGATAGGGACAGGGGTGTCCGAGCAGTACTTC | CASSLIGTGVSEQYF
. | TRBJ1-2 | . | TRBV4-1 | TGCGCCAGCAGCCAGGGGGGGGCGCTTAGCTATGGCTACACCTTC | CASSQGGALSYGYTF
. | TRBJ2-1 | . | TRBV5-1 | TGCGCCAGCAGCCTAATCTTCGCCTATCAGACCAATGAGCAGTTCTTC | CASSLIFAYQTNEQFF
. | TRBJ1-5 | few | TRBV11-2 | TGTGCCAGCAGCTTAGGGAGTTTCGGGGGCCCTCAGCCCCAGCATTTT | CASSLGSFGGPQPQHF
. | TRBJ2-2 | . | TRBV6-2/TRBV6-3 | TGTGCCAGCAGTTACGCCAGGACAGAGAACACCGGGGAGCTGTTTTTT | CASSYARTENTGELFF
TRBD1 | TRBJ2-7 | many | TRBV12-3/TRBV12-4 | TGTGCCAGCAGTTTGGGTGGCTCTCCCGGACAGGGGAACTTC | CASSLGGSPGQGNF
. | TRBJ1-2 | . | TRBV6-1 | TGTGCCAGCAGGGGAGCAGGGTACGGCGGCTACACCTTC | CASRGAGYGGYTF
TRBD2 | TRBJ2-1 | few | TRBV4-3 | TGCGCCAGCAGAAGTAGCGGGTCTGGGAATGAGCAGTTCTTC | CASRSSGSGNEQFF
. | TRBJ2-2 | few | TRBV4-1 | TGCGCCAGCAGCGGGGTTTTCCGGGCCGGGGAGCTGTTTTTT | CASSGVFRAGELFF
. | TRBJ2-3 | . | TRBV2 | TGTGCCAGCTCCGGGACTCTAAATACGCAGTATTTT | CASSGTLNTQYF
. | TRBJ2-3 | few | TRBV5-1 | TGCGCCAGCAGCTTACAGGGTTGGGCAGATACGCAGTATTTT | CASSLQGWADTQYF
TRBD1 | TRBJ1-6 | few | TRBV18 | TGTGCCAGCTCACCTACGACAGGGGGTAATTCACCCCTCCACTTT | CASSPTTGGNSPLHF
. | TRBJ1-2 | . | TRBV28 | TGTGCCAGCAGAGGGATTCGGGCTGGCTATGGCTACACCTTC | CASRGIRAGYGYTF
TRBD1 | TRBJ2-5 | few | TRBV29-1 | TGCAGCGTTGACAGGGGGCCAAAGACCCAGTACTTC | CSVDRGPKTQYF
. | TRBJ2-1 | few | TRBV4-3 | TGCGCCAGCAGCCAAGGACGGACCCGGCTCTTC | CASSQGRTRLF
TRBD1 | TRBJ1-2 | many | TRBV5-6 | TGTGCCAGCAGCTCGGTATGGCCGGAGGGGGCAGGCGGCTACACCTTC | CASSSVWPEGAGGYTF
. | TRBJ2-5 | few | TRBV7-2 | TGTGCCAGCAGCTTAGCATCTCGCAGGGAGACCCAGTACTTC | CASSLASRRETQYF
. | TRBJ1-1 | . | TRBV27 | TGTGCCAGCAGGGCCGACACTGTCTCGGTTTTT | CASRADTVSVF
. | TRBJ1-4 | . | TRBV5-4 | TGTGCCAGCAGAAGAGGGAGTAATGAAAAACTGTTTTTT | CASRRGSNEKLFF
. | TRBJ2-3 | few | TRBV7-2 | TGTGCCAGCAGCTCCGAATCGTTAGGAAGGGCAGATACGCAGTATTTT | CASSSESLGRADTQYF
. | TRBJ1-1 | . | TRBV12-3/TRBV12-4 | TGTGCCAGCAGTTTACGCCAGGGCAATGAAGCTTTCTTT | CASSLRQGNEAFF
TRBD2 | TRBJ2-6 | once | TRBV2 | TGTGCCAGCGTGCTTATGGGGAGGGGTCCTGGGGCCAACGTCCTGACTTTC | CASVLMGRGPGANVLTF
. | TRBJ1-5 | . | TRBV4-1 | TGCGCCAGCAGCCCAGGCAAGGTCGGGGATTATAGCAATCAGCCCCAGCATTTT | CASSPGKVGDYSNQPQHF
. | TRBJ1-1 | few | TRBV6-1 | TGTGCCAGCAGCCTCCTCGCGCGGAACACTGAAGCTTTCTTT | CASSLLARNTEAFF
. | TRBJ2-2 | few | TRBV29-1 | TGCAGCGTAGCCCAGGGTACCGGGGAGCTGTTTTTT | CSVAQGTGELFF
. | TRBJ1-2 | . | TRBV14 | TGTGCCAGCAGCCCCCCAAGAGGGCTGGGTGGCTACACCTTC | CASSPPRGLGGYTF
. | TRBJ1-1 | few | TRBV7-2 | TGTGCCAGCAGCGTCCGGGACACCCAAGCTTTCTTT | CASSVRDTQAFF
. | TRBJ1-4 | . | TRBV12-5 | TGTGCTAGTGGTTTTCTCCTACGGAAACAGGGTTCCAATGAAAAACTGTTTTTT | CASGFLLRKQGSNEKLFF
. | TRBJ2-7 | . | TRBV30 | TGTGCCTGGGCTAAACAGACAGGCTACGAGCAGTACTTC | CAWAKQTGYEQYF
. | TRBJ1-6 | . | TRBV12-3/TRBV12-4 | TGTGCCAGCAGTCTTGGGACTGCCGTCGGCGGGGGTTCACCCCTCCACTTT | CASSLGTAVGGGSPLHF
. | TRBJ2-1 | few | TRBV24-1 | TGTGCCACCAGTGACTCCTACAATGAGCAGTTCTTC | CATSDSYNEQFF
TRBD1 | TRBJ1-2 | . | TRBV2 | TGTGCCAGCACCAAGGACAGGAACTATGGCTACACCTTC | CASTKDRNYGYTF
. | TRBJ2-4 | . | TRBV12-3/TRBV12-4 | TGTGCCAGCAGGGACTTCGGGGTTGCCAAAAACATTCAGTACTTC | CASRDFGVAKNIQYF
TRBD1 | TRBJ1-6 | few | TRBV18 | TGTGCCAGCTCACCAGGGACAGCCCTGAATTCACCCCTCCACTTT | CASSPGTALNSPLHF
TRBD2 | TRBJ2-3 | . | TRBV12-3/TRBV12-4 | TGTGCCAGCAGGAGAAGCGGGGGGGAAGATACGCAGTATTTT | CASRRSGGEDTQYF
. | TRBJ2-1 | few | TRBV6-5 | TGTGCCAGCAGTTCAAATACCGGCGGGGAGTGGGGTCGTGAGCAGTTCTTC | CASSSNTGGEWGREQFF
TRBD1 | TRBJ1-2 | . | TRBV6-5 | TGTGCCAGCACCTACTCAGGGGGCGAGGGAAACTATGGCTACACCTTC | CASTYSGGEGNYGYTF
. | TRBJ2-5 | . | TRBV7-9 | TGTGCCAGCACAGGGCCATTCGAGACCCAGTACTTC | CASTGPFETQYF
. | TRBJ2-2 | . | TRBV4-3 | TGCGCCAGCAGCCAAAAATTACCCCTGGCCACCTCTCCAGGGAGGTTAACGGGCGGGGAGCTGTTTTTT | CASSQKLPLATSPGRLTGGELFF
TRBD2 | TRBJ2-7 | . | TRBV27 | TGTGCCAGCAGTTTATACCCTAGCGGGGGTACCTACGAGCAGTACTTC | CASSLYPSGGTYEQYF
. | TRBJ2-1 | . | TRBV5-1 | TGCGCCAGCAGCTCTACTTACTTGGACAATGAGCAGTTCTTC | CASSSTYLDNEQFF
. | TRBJ2-1 | few | TRBV4-1 | TGCGCCAGCAGCCAAGTACAGGTCGACGAGCAGTTCTTC | CASSQVQVDEQFF
TRBD1 | TRBJ1-5 | . | TRBV2 | TGTGCCAGCAGTCCTGGACAGGTTAGCAATCAGCCCCAGCATTTT | CASSPGQVSNQPQHF
. | TRBJ2-1 | few | TRBV5-1 | TGCGCCAGCAGCTTATGGGCTGTATTCAATGAGCAGTTCTTC | CASSLWAVFNEQFF
. | TRBJ2-3 | . | TRBV5-4 | TGTGCCAGCAGCCCCGGCGGGGGCCGTCCGACAGATACGCAGTATTTT | CASSPGGGRPTDTQYF
. | TRBJ1-4 | few | TRBV27 | TGTGCCAGCAGCCCCAAATCGTGGGAAAAACTGTTTTTT | CASSPKSWEKLFF
. | TRBJ2-2 | few | TRBV6-5 | TGTGCCAGCAGTTATGCGCTTAACACCGGGGAGCTGTTTTTT | CASSYALNTGELFF
TRBD2 | TRBJ2-5 | . | TRBV7-6 | TGTGCCAGCAGCTCCACTAGCGGGGGCCTGACCCAGTACTTC | CASSSTSGGLTQYF
. | TRBJ2-6 | few | TRBV27 | TGTGCCAGCAGTTTATTCCGGGGAATTGGATCTGGGGCCAACGTCCTGACTTTC | CASSLFRGIGSGANVLTF
. | TRBJ1-1 | few | TRBV6-1 | TGTGCCAGCCAAACGGAGGGAACTGAAGCTTTCTTT | CASQTEGTEAFF
. | TRBJ1-1 | few | TRBV12-3/TRBV12-4 | TGTGCCAGCAGTTTACAGGGAGGGTTGAACACTGAAGCTTTCTTT | CASSLQGGLNTEAFF
. | TRBJ2-1 | many | TRBV7-2 | TGTGCCAGCAGGCGCCGGGACTCCCCCTACAATGAGCAGTTCTTC | CASRRRDSPYNEQFF